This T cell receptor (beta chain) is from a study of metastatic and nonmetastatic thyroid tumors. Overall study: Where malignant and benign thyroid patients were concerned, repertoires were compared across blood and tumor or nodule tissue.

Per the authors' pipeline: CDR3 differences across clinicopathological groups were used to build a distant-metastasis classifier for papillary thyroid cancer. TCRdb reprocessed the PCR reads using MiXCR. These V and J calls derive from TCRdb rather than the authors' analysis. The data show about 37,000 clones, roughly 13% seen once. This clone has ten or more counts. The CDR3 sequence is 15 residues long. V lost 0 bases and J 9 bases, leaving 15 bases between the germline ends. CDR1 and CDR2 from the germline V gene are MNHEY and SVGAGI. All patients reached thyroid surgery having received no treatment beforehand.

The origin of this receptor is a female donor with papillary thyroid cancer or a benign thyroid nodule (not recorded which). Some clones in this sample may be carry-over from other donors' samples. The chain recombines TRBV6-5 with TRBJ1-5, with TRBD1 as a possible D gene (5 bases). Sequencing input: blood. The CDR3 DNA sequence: TGTGCCAGCAGTTACTCGCCGGGGGGGGGAATGCCCCAGCATTTT. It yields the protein CASSYSPGGGMPQHF.